The T cell receptor beta chain under discussion was sequenced for a study of T-cell memory formation after mild COVID-19. Background on the study: TCR clusters showed largely donor specificity.

By sample fraction, this clonotype is medium-sized. The CDR3 runs to 12 residues. The V end lost 5 bases, the J end lost 4 bases, and 6 bases lay between the germline ends. From germline, CDR1 is SGHTA and CDR2 FQGNSA. Using its own MiXCR run on the 5' RACE reads, TCRdb lists one record per CDR3 protein. This repertoire shows about 180,000 distinct CDR3 sequences, 15% to 20% found once; its top ten account for around 2%. The sample consisted of PBMCs or a T cell subset sorted from them (not recorded which). The V call is TRBV7-2, the J call TRBJ1-5; D is unresolved. The TCR comes from an adult woman who had mild COVID-19 (a few samples of this study predate the infection). Cell type and time point are not known. The CDR3 sequence: CASSGENQPQHF. In DNA, the CDR3 is TGTGCCAGCAGCGGGGAGAATCAGCCCCAGCATTTT.